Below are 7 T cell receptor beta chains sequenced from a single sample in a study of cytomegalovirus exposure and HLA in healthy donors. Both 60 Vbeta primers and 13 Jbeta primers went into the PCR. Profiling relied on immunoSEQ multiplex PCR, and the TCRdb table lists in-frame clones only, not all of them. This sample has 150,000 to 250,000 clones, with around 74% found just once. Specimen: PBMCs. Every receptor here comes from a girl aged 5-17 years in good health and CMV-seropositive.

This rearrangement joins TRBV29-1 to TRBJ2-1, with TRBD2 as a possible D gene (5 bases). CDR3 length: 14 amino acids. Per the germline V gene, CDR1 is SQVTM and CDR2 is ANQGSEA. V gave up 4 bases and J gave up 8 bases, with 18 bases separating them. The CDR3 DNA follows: TGCAGCGTTGGAGGGCGACCCCAGCACTATGAGCAGTTCTTC. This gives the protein CSVGGRPQHYEQFF.

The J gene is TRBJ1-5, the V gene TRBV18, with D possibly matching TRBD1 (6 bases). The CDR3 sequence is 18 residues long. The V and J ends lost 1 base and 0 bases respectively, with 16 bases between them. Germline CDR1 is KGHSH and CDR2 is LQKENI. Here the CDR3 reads CASSPRTASETSNQPQHF. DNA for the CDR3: TGTGCCAGCTCACCACGGACAGCCTCGGAGACTAGCAATCAGCCCCAGCATTTT.

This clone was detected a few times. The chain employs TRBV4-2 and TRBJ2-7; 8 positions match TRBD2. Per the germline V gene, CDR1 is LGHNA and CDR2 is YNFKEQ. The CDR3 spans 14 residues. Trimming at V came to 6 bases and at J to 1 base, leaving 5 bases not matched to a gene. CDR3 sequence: CASSGAGASYEQYF. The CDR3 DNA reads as TGTGCCAGCAGTGGAGCGGGGGCTTCCTACGAGCAGTACTTC.

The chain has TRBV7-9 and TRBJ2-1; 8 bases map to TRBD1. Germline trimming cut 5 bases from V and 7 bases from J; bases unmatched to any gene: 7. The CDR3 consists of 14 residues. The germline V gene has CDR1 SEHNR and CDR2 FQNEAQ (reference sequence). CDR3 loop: CASSTRTGRNEQFF. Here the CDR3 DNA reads TGTGCCAGCAGCACCCGGACAGGGAGGAATGAGCAGTTCTTC. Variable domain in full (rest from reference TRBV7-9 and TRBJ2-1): DTGVSQNPRHKITKRGQNVTFRCDPISEHNRLYWYRQTLGQGPEFLTYFQNEAQLEKSRLLSDRFSAERPKGSFSTLEIQRTEQGDSAMYLCASSTRTGRNEQFFGPGTRLTVL.

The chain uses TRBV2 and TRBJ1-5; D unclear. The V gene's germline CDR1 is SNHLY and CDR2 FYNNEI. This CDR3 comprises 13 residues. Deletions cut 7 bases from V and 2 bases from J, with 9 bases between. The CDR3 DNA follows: TGTGCCAGCAAGGGAGATGGCAATCAGCCCCAGCATTTT. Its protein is CASKGDGNQPQHF.

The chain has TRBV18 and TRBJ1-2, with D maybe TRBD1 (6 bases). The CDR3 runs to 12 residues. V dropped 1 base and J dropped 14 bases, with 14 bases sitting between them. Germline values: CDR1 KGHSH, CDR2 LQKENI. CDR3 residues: CASSPRESGDTF. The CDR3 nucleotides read TGTGCCAGCTCACCACGGGAGTCAGGGGATACCTTC.

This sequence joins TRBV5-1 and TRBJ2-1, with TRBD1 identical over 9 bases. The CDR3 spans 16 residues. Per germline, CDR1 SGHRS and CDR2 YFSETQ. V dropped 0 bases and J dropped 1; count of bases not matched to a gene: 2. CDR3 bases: TGCGCCAGCAGCTTGGTGACAGGGGGTTCCTACAATGAGCAGTTCTTC. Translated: CASSLVTGGSYNEQFF.